Below, 10 T cell receptor beta chains from the same sample are listed, as sequenced in a study of relationships among human T cell subsets. Th1 cells were collected as flow-through following bead selections for CD25, CD56 and CD294. TCR alpha and beta CDR3s were amplified from mRNA by semiquantitative ARM-PCR. In ARM-PCR, communal superprimers followed tagged nested gene-specific primers for exponential amplification. TCRdb passed the multiplex PCR reads through MiXCR, listing each CDR3 protein once. The sample holds more than 10,000 distinct CDR3 sequences, approximately 67% seen once. Input material: CD4+ Th1 cells sorted from blood. These receptors were taken from a middle-aged man in good health.

V usage is TRBV6-6 and J usage is TRBJ1-5; perhaps TRBD1 as D (6 bases). Germline CDR1 reads MNHNY; CDR2 reads SVGAGI (reference sequence). The CDR3 sequence is 16 residues long. The V end was cut by 4 bases, the J end by 2 bases, with 15 bases between. CDR3 residues: CASSSGQTMGNQPQHF. The CDR3 nucleotides read TGTGCCAGCAGTTCCGGACAGACGATGGGCAATCAGCCCCAGCATTTT.

The chain couples TRBV11-1 to TRBJ2-7; D is unclear. Germline CDR1 SGHAT, CDR2 FQDESV (reference sequence). V gave up 6 bases and J gave up 1 base, with 10 bases separating them. There are 13 residues in the CDR3. CDR3 protein: CASRATVSYEQYF. CDR3 coding DNA: TGTGCCAGCAGGGCGACGGTTTCCTACGAGCAGTACTTC. The variable domain in full, with the rest retrieved from reference TRBV11-1 and TRBJ2-7, is EAEVAQSPRYKITEKSQAVAFWCDPISGHATLYWYRQILGQGPELLVQFQDESVVDDSQLPKDRFSAERLKGVDSTLKIQPAELGDSAMYLCASRATVSYEQYFGPGTRLTVT.

This clonotype has only one observation. V usage is TRBV19 and J usage is TRBJ2-1; the D is unclear. CDR1 and CDR2 (germline): LNHDA, SQIVND (reference sequence). V was trimmed by 5 bases and J by 6 bases, leaving 8 bases between them. The CDR3 runs to 12 residues. CDR3 loop: CASSVQINEQFF. CDR3 DNA sequence: TGTGCCAGTAGTGTACAAATCAATGAGCAGTTCTTC.

The genes are TRBV11-1 and TRBJ2-3; the D is unclear. From germline, CDR1 is SGHAT and CDR2 FQDESV (reference sequence). V gave up 5 bases and J gave up 0 bases, with 12 bases separating them. This CDR3 region has 15 residues. The CDR3 reads CASSRGRLSTDTQYF. For the CDR3, the DNA is TGTGCCAGCAGCCGAGGCCGCCTAAGCACAGATACGCAGTATTTT.

V usage is TRBV6-5 and J usage is TRBJ2-5, with unresolved D. Per germline, CDR1 MNHEY and CDR2 SVGAGI. V lost 6 bases and J lost 3, with 11 bases in between. The length of the CDR3 is 13 residues. CDR3 protein: CASSVGQKETQYF. The DNA of the CDR3 is TGTGCCAGCAGCGTAGGGCAGAAAGAGACCCAGTACTTC.

The chain carries TRBV5-1 and TRBJ1-1; 8 bases are shared with TRBD1. V was pared by 3 bases and J by 0 bases, with 10 bases of the junction left unmatched. The CDR3 totals 17 residues. The germline CDR1 and CDR2 sequences are SGHRS and YFSETQ. The CDR3 spells CASSSFGQGIMNTEAFF. The DNA for the CDR3 is TGCGCCAGCAGCTCGTTTGGACAGGGAATAATGAACACTGAAGCTTTCTTT.

The V gene is TRBV11-2, the J gene TRBJ2-5; the D is unclear. V lost 8 bases, J lost 7 bases, and 8 bases lay in between. CDR3 length equals 10 residues. Germline V gene lookup returns CDR1 SGHAT and CDR2 FQNNGV. The CDR3: CASGRRTQYF. In DNA form, the CDR3 reads TGTGCCAGCGGCCGGCGGACCCAGTACTTC.

This clonotype appeared a few times. J is TRBJ2-2 and V is TRBV11-3, with no clear D. V was cut by 6 bases and J by 5 bases, with 7 bases left in between. This CDR3 is built from 12 residues. The germline CDR1 and CDR2 sequences are SGHNT and YENEEA. Here the CDR3 reads CASSIGTGELFF. DNA for the CDR3: TGTGCCAGCAGTATAGGGACCGGGGAGCTGTTTTTT.

V gene TRBV7-3 combines with J gene TRBJ2-2; no definite D call. CDR1 is SGHTA and CDR2 is FQGTGA in the germline V gene. V shed 0 bases and J shed 2 bases, with 10 bases lying between them. This CDR3 is 16 amino acids long. The CDR3 DNA reads TGTGCCAGCAGCTTAACGTCCGACCCTAACACCGGGGAGCTGTTTTTT. It translates to CASSLTSDPNTGELFF.

The chain carries TRBV11-3 and TRBJ2-3; D perhaps matches TRBD2 (6 bases). There are 14 residues in the CDR3. Trimming cost V 5 bases and J 6 bases, with 15 bases left between them. CDR1 and CDR2 from the germline V gene are SGHNT and YENEEA. CDR3 nucleotides: TGTGCCAGCAGCCAGCACAGGAGCGGGGATACGCAGTATTTT. Protein product: CASSQHRSGDTQYF.